Listed below are T cell receptor beta chains from one sample, sequenced in a study of blood T cells in healthy people across ages. TCRdb re-called the 5' RACE reads through MiXCR, storing one row per CDR3 protein. Of roughly 1.9 million distinct CDR3 sequences in the sample, approximately 39% were seen once. Sequencing input: blood. These receptor sequences come from a human donor in good health. Each CDR3 is given with its conserved first and last residue. Each record gives: V gene, CDR3 length, J gene, clone size, D gene, CDR3 protein, CDR3 DNA. The D gene is left open where the match is weak. Clone size is stated in some rows and not others, as once, few, many or a class when expanded.

>TRBV27|18|TRBJ2-4|.|TRBD1
CASSPTPGQGAYKNIQYF
TGTGCCAGCAGTCCGACCCCGGGACAGGGGGCTTATAAAAACATTCAGTACTTC
>TRBV25-1|13|TRBJ2-7|.|.
CASSEYRAYEQYF
TGTGCCAGCAGTGAATACAGAGCTTACGAGCAGTACTTC
>TRBV7-2|15|TRBJ2-3|few|.
CASSLMGGPTDTQYF
TGTGCCAGCAGCCTTATGGGGGGGCCCACAGATACGCAGTATTTT
>TRBV7-8|15|TRBJ1-2|few|.
CASSLAGQRNYGYTF
TGTGCCAGCAGCTTAGCAGGACAGAGAAACTATGGCTACACCTTC
>TRBV7-2|17|TRBJ2-6|.|.
CATYKRSTGTGANVLTF
TGTGCCACCTACAAACGATCGACGGGGACTGGGGCCAACGTCCTGACTTTC
>TRBV28|16|TRBJ2-3|.|.
CASWNAGISSTDTQYF
TGTGCCAGCTGGAACGCAGGTATATCTAGCACAGATACGCAGTATTTT
>TRBV20-1|13|TRBJ2-5|.|.
CSARQGHQETQCF
TGCAGTGCTAGGCAGGGTCATCAAGAGACCCAGTGCTTC
>TRBV20-1|17|TRBJ2-1|.|TRBD2
CSARVPSGARSYNEQFF
TGCAGTGCTAGAGTCCCTAGCGGGGCCCGCTCCTACAATGAGCAGTTCTTC
>TRBV29-1|13|TRBJ2-1|.|.
CSVDVGGGYEQFF
TGCAGCGTTGACGTGGGGGGCGGATATGAGCAGTTCTTC
>TRBV11-1|12|TRBJ2-3|few|.
CASSLGATAQYF
TGTGCCAGCAGCTTAGGGGCGACGGCCCAGTATTTT
>TRBV4-3|13|TRBJ1-1|few|.
CASSQGDRLEAFF
TGCGCCAGCAGCCAAGGCGACAGGCTGGAAGCTTTCTTT
>TRBV20-1|13|TRBJ2-3|.|.
CSARVTARDTQYF
TGCAGTGCTAGAGTTACTGCGAGAGATACGCAGTATTTT
>TRBV12-3/TRBV12-4|15|TRBJ1-1|.|.
CASSPAREEGTEAFF
TGTGCCAGCAGCCCCGCGAGGGAGGAAGGCACTGAAGCTTTCTTT
>TRBV20-1|14|TRBJ2-1|.|.
CSARVKGSYNEQFF
TGCAGTGCTAGAGTAAAGGGCTCCTACAATGAGCAGTTCTTC
>TRBV5-1|14|TRBJ1-1|few|.
CASSSDGLNTEAFF
TGCGCCAGCAGCTCGGACGGATTGAACACTGAAGCTTTCTTT
>TRBV7-9|19|TRBJ2-1|few|.
CASSLVSASGTGSNNEQFF
TGTGCCAGCAGCTTGGTTAGCGCCTCCGGGACGGGATCAAACAATGAGCAGTTCTTC
>TRBV29-1|11|TRBJ2-3|.|.
CSVGATDTQYF
TGCAGCGTTGGAGCCACAGATACGCAGTATTTT
>TRBV7-9|16|TRBJ2-3|.|.
CASSLTLWGGADTQYF
TGTGCCAGCAGCTTAACCTTATGGGGTGGCGCAGATACGCAGTATTTT
>TRBV3-1|16|TRBJ2-4|.|.
CASSQALRLAKNIQYF
TGTGCCAGCAGCCAAGCCCTTCGGCTAGCCAAAAACATTCAGTACTTC
>TRBV12-3/TRBV12-4|14|TRBJ1-1|.|.
CASSLRSGNTEAFF
TGTGCCAGCAGTTTGAGGTCGGGAAACACTGAAGCTTTCTTT
>TRBV2|14|TRBJ1-2|few|TRBD1
CASSDDRVIHGYTF
TGTGCCAGCAGTGATGACAGGGTGATACATGGCTACACCTTC
>TRBV7-2|12|TRBJ1-1|.|.
CASRGENTEAFF
TGTGCCAGCAGGGGCGAAAACACTGAAGCTTTCTTT
>TRBV12-3/TRBV12-4|14|TRBJ1-5|few|.
CASSAHPGDQPQHF
TGTGCCAGCAGTGCTCATCCGGGAGATCAGCCCCAGCATTTT
>TRBV5-5|14|TRBJ1-4|.|.
CASSPIGTYEKLFF
TGTGCCAGCAGCCCGATCGGGACATATGAAAAACTGTTTTTT
>TRBV4-1|13|TRBJ1-2|.|.
CASSPSDTYGYTF
TGCGCCAGCAGCCCTTCAGACACCTATGGCTACACCTTC
>TRBV6-1|16|TRBJ2-2|few|TRBD2
CASSELAGFDTGELFF
TGTGCCAGCAGTGAACTAGCGGGGTTTGACACCGGGGAGCTGTTTTTT
>TRBV20-1|14|TRBJ2-1|.|TRBD2
CSAFTSGGYNEQFF
TGCAGTGCCTTTACTAGCGGGGGGTACAATGAGCAGTTCTTC
>TRBV6-2/TRBV6-3|12|TRBJ1-5|.|.
CASSFSIQPQHF
TGTGCCAGCAGTTTCTCAATTCAGCCCCAGCATTTT
>TRBV12-3/TRBV12-4|15|TRBJ2-7|few|.
CASRSGTDPTYEQYF
TGTGCCAGCAGGTCCGGGACGGATCCTACCTACGAGCAGTACTTC
>TRBV4-1|14|TRBJ1-2|.|.
CASSQEAGAQGYTF
TGCGCCAGCAGCCAAGAAGCGGGGGCGCAGGGCTACACCTTC
>TRBV4-3|15|TRBJ1-1|.|.
CASSQDLGGLTEAFF
TGCGCCAGCAGCCAAGACTTGGGGGGGCTCACTGAAGCTTTCTTT
>TRBV20-1|17|TRBJ1-2|few|.
CSASFFSRAAFNYGYTF
TGCAGTGCTAGCTTTTTTTCCAGGGCGGCGTTTAACTATGGCTACACCTTC
>TRBV6-5|16|TRBJ2-7|.|.
CANSSRGRKTFYEQYF
TGTGCCAACAGTTCCCGGGGTCGGAAGACTTTCTACGAGCAGTACTTC
>TRBV5-1|15|TRBJ2-3|.|TRBD1
CASSRRDRETDTQYF
TGCGCCAGCAGCCGACGGGACAGGGAAACAGATACGCAGTATTTT
>TRBV12-3/TRBV12-4|15|TRBJ1-1|.|.
CASSNPRRSYAEAFF
TGTGCCAGCAGTAACCCGAGAAGGTCCTATGCTGAAGCTTTCTTT
>TRBV7-2|17|TRBJ2-3|.|TRBD2
CASSLVDSGLITDTQYF
TGTGCCAGCAGCTTAGTGGATAGCGGGCTAATCACAGATACGCAGTATTTT
>TRBV7-8|15|TRBJ1-2|.|TRBD1
CASSSLRDRIYGYTF
TGTGCCAGCAGCTCCTTGAGGGACAGAATCTATGGCTACACCTTC
>TRBV3-1|19|TRBJ2-1|.|.
CASSQDLILWEDQQETQFF
TGTGCCAGCAGCCAAGATCTTATACTCTGGGAGGACCAGCAAGAGACCCAGTTCTTC
>TRBV7-9|15|TRBJ1-6|.|.
CASSPLGFSNSPLHF
TGTGCCAGCAGCCCCCTCGGGTTTTCGAATTCACCCCTCCACTTT
>TRBV4-2|16|TRBJ2-2|.|.
CASSQLYGGNTGELCF
TGTGCCAGCAGCCAACTTTACGGGGGCAACACCGGGGAGCTGTGTTTT
>TRBV12-5|13|TRBJ2-1|.|.
CASVFWGEIEQFF
TGTGCTAGTGTGTTTTGGGGGGAAATTGAGCAGTTCTTC
>TRBV3-1|14|TRBJ1-2|many|.
CASSQGPRDYGYTF
TGCGCCAGCAGCCAAGGTCCCAGGGACTATGGCTACACCTTC
>TRBV4-3|16|TRBJ1-4|many|.
CASSQDSGGLSEKLFF
TGCGCCAGCAGCCAAGATAGTGGGGGCCTAAGTGAAAAACTGTTTTTT
>TRBV7-2|16|TRBJ2-3|.|TRBD2
CASSLVAGGMIDTQYF
TGTGCCAGCAGCTTAGTAGCGGGGGGCATGATAGATACGCAGTATTTT
>TRBV29-1|13|TRBJ1-2|many|.
CSVVDIRDYGYTF
TGCAGCGTTGTGGACATAAGAGACTATGGCTACACCTTC
>TRBV20-1|13|TRBJ2-1|.|TRBD1
CSATQTQGDEQFF
TGCAGTGCTACCCAAACTCAGGGGGATGAGCAGTTCTTC
>TRBV12-3/TRBV12-4|16|TRBJ2-1|.|TRBD2
CASSGGTSGPYNEQFF
TGTGCCAGCAGTGGGGGGACTAGCGGGCCCTACAATGAGCAGTTCTTC
>TRBV30|13|TRBJ1-2|few|.
CAWSQFPLHGYTF
TGTGCCTGGAGCCAATTCCCCCTGCATGGCTACACCTTC
>TRBV5-1|14|TRBJ2-1|.|TRBD1
CASSSGQGGETQFF
TGCGCCAGCAGCTCGGGACAGGGAGGAGAGACCCAGTTCTTC
>TRBV5-1|15|TRBJ2-2|few|TRBD1
CASNYLGQGPGELFF
TGCGCCAGCAATTATCTGGGACAGGGGCCCGGGGAGCTGTTTTTT
>TRBV29-1|13|TRBJ1-2|few|.
CSVEGREDYGCTF
TGCAGCGTTGAGGGCAGGGAAGACTATGGCTGCACCTTC
>TRBV28|14|TRBJ1-4|.|TRBD1
CASSKTGANEKLFF
TGTGCCAGCAGTAAGACAGGGGCTAATGAAAAACTGTTTTTT
>TRBV7-9|16|TRBJ2-1|.|TRBD1
CASSQTTGISYNEQFF
TGTGCCAGCAGCCAGACGACAGGGATAAGTTACAATGAGCAGTTCTTC
>TRBV7-2|14|TRBJ2-3|few|.
CASSLRARTDTQYF
TGTGCCAGTAGCTTAAGGGCGCGCACAGATACGCAGTATTTT
>TRBV12-3/TRBV12-4|16|TRBJ2-7|.|TRBD2
CASTPGTSGADYEQYF
TGTGCCAGCACCCCAGGGACTAGCGGGGCCGACTACGAGCAGTACTTC
>TRBV10-3|13|TRBJ2-3|.|.
CAISRLEGDTQYF
TGTGCCATCAGTCGTCTCGAAGGAGATACGCAGTATTTT